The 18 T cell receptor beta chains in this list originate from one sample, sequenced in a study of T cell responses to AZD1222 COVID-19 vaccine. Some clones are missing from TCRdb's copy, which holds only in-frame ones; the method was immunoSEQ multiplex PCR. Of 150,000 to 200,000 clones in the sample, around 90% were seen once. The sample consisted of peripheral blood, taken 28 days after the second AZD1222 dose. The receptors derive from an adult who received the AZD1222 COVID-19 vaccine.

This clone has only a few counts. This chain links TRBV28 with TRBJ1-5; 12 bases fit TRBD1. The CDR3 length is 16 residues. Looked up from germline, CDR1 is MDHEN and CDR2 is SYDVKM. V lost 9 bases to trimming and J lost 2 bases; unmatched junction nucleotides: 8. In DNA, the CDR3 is TGTGCCAGTTCCGGGACAGGGGGCTGGGGCAATCAGCCCCAGCATTTT. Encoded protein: CASSGTGGWGNQPQHF.

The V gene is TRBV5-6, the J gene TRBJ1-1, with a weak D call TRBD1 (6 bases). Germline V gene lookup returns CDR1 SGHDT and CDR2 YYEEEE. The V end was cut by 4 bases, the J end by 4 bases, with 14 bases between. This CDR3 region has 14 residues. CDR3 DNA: TGTGCCAGCAGCAATCTCAGGGGACGCACTGAAGCTTTCTTT. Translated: CASSNLRGRTEAFF.

The CDR3 spells CASSEFKGYYEQYF. CDR3 bases: TGTGCCAGCAGTGAATTCAAGGGCTACTACGAGCAGTACTTC. V is TRBV6-1 and J is TRBJ2-7; D call uncertain. Germline V CDR1 and CDR2: MNHNS, SASEGT. V was shortened by 2 bases and J by 3 bases, with 11 bases between the two germline ends. The CDR3 has 14 residues.

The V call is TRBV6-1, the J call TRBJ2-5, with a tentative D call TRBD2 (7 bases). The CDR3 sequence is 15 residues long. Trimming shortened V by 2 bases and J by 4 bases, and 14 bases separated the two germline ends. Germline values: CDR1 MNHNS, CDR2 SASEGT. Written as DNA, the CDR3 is TGTGCCAGCAGTGAATGGGCGGGGGCCGGAGAGACCCAGTACTTC. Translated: CASSEWAGAGETQYF.

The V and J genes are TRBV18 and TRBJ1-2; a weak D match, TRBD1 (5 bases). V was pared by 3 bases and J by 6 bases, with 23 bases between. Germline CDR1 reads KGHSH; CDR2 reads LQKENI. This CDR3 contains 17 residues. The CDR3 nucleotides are TGTGCCAGCTCACCGCGACGGGACCGGGATCCGAAGCATGGCTACACCTTC. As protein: CASSPRRDRDPKHGYTF.

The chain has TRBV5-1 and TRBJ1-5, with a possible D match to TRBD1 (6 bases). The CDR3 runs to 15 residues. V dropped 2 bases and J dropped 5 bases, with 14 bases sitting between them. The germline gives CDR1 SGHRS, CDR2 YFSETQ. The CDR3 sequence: CASSFYGGPDQPQHF. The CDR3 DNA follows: TGCGCCAGCAGCTTTTACGGGGGGCCAGATCAGCCCCAGCATTTT. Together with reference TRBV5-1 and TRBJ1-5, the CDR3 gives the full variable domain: KAGVTQTPRYLIKTRGQQVTLSCSPISGHRSVSWYQQTPGQGLQFLFEYFSETQRNKGNFPGRFSGRQFSNSRSEMNVSTLELGDSALYLCASSFYGGPDQPQHFGDGTRLSIL.

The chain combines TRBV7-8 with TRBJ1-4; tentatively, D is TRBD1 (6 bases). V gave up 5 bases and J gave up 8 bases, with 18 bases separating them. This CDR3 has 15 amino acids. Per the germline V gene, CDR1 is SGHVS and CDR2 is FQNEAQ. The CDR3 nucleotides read TGTGCCAGCAGCCCCCAACAGGGAGGTCGGGAAAAACTGTTTTTT. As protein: CASSPQQGGREKLFF.

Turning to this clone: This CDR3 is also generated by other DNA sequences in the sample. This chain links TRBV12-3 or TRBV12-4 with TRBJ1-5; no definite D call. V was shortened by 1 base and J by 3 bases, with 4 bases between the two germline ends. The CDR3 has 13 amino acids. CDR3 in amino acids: CASSLGPNQPQHF. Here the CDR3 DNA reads TGTGCCAGCAGTTTAGGCCCCAATCAGCCCCAGCATTTT.

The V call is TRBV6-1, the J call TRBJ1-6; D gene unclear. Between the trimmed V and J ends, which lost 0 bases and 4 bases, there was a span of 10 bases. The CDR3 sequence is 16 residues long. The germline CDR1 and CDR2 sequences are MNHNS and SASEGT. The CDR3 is CASSEALAAYNSPLHF. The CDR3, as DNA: TGTGCCAGCAGTGAAGCGCTGGCAGCTTATAATTCACCCCTCCACTTT.

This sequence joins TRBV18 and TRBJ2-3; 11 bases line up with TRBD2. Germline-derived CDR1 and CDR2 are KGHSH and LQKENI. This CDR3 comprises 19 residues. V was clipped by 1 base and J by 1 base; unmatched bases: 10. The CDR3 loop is CASSPLLAGGLPRTDTQYF. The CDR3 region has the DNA TGTGCCAGCTCACCACTTCTAGCGGGGGGTCTTCCACGCACAGATACGCAGTATTTT.

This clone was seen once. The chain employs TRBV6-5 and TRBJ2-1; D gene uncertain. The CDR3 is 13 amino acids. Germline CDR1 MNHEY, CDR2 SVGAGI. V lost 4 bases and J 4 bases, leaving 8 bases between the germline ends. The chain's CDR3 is CASSWDGYNEQFF. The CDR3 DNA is TGTGCCAGCAGTTGGGATGGTTACAATGAGCAGTTCTTC.

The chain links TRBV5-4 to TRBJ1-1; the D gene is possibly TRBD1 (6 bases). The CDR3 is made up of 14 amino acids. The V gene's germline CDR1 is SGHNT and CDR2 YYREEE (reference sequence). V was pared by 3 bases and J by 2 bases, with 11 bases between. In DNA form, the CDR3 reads TGTGCCAGCAGCTATGGACAGCTTAACACTGAAGCTTTCTTT. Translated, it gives CASSYGQLNTEAFF. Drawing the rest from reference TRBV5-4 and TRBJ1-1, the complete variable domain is ETGVTQSPTHLIKTRGQQVTLRCSSQSGHNTVSWYQQALGQGPQFIFQYYREEENGRGNFPPRFSGLQFPNYSSELNVNALELDDSALYLCASSYGQLNTEAFFGQGTRLTVV.

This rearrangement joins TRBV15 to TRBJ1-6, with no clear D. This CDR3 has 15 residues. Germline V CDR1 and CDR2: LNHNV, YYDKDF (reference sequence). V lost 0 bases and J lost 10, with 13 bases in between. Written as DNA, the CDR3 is TGTGCCACCAGCAGAGATCTTCGGGTTAACTCACCCCTCCACTTT. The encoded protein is CATSRDLRVNSPLHF.

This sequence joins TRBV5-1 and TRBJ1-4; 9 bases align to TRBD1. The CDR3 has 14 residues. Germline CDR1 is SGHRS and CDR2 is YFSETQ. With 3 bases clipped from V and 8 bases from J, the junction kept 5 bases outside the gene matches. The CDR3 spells CASSYTGGVEKLFF. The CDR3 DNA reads TGCGCCAGCAGCTACACAGGGGGCGTCGAAAAACTGTTTTTT. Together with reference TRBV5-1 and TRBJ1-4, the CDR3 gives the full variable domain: KAGVTQTPRYLIKTRGQQVTLSCSPISGHRSVSWYQQTPGQGLQFLFEYFSETQRNKGNFPGRFSGRQFSNSRSEMNVSTLELGDSALYLCASSYTGGVEKLFFGSGTQLSVL.

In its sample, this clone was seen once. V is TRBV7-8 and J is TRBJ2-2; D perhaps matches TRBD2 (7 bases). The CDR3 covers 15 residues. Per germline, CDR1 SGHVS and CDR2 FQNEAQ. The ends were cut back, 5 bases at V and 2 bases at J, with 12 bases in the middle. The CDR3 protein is CASSRGAANTGELFF. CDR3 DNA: TGTGCCAGCAGCCGGGGGGCCGCCAACACCGGGGAGCTGTTTTTT.

CDR3 in DNA: TGTGCCAGCTCACCGCAATCTTTCGGACAGGGGGCGAGTGGCTACACCTTC. Its protein is CASSPQSFGQGASGYTF. The chain carries TRBV18 and TRBJ1-2; 11 nucleotides align to TRBD1. V was clipped by 3 bases and J by 7 bases; unmatched bases: 13. Germline assignment: CDR1 KGHSH and CDR2 LQKENI. CDR3 size: 17 residues.

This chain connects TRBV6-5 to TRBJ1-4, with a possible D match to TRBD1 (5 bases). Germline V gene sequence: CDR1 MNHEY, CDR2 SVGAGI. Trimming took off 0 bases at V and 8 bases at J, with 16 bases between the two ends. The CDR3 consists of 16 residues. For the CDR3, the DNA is TGTGCCAGCAGTTACTCGTCGGGGGAAGAAGTAGAAAAACTGTTTTTT. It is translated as CASSYSSGEEVEKLFF.

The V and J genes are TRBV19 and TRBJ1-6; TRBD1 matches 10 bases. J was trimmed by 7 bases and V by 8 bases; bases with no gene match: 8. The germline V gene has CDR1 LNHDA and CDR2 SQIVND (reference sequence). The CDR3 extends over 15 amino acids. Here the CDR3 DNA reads TGTGCCAGTCACACCCCGGGACAGGGGAATTCACCCCTCCACTTT. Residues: CASHTPGQGNSPLHF.